This T cell receptor beta chain was recorded in a study of T-cell reconstitution after alpha-beta-depleted transplantation in children. The study's findings and limits: T-cell counts and diversity at one year post-transplant came mainly from newly produced T cells.

By share, this clonotype counts as medium-sized. As yet, its antigen is unknown. This CDR3 has 14 amino acids. Per the germline V gene, CDR1 is SEHNR and CDR2 is FQNEAQ (reference sequence). Trimming took off 5 bases at V and 4 bases at J, with 14 bases between the two ends. As it was prepared, the TCRbeta library received unique molecular identifiers. TCRdb used MiXCR to reprocess the PCR reads, holding one entry per CDR3 protein. The table records several thousand distinct CDR3 sequences, 14% to 15% of them present only once. The genes are TRBV7-9 and TRBJ1-1, with D possibly matching TRBD1 (5 bases). The TCR sequence derives from a boy younger than 18 with acute lymphoblastic leukemia, due to receive a stem cell transplant. The sequences come from PBMCs, collected before TCRalphabeta/CD19-depleted stem cell transplant. Written as DNA, the CDR3 is TGTGCCAGCAGCCACTGGGGGGGTTTCACTGAAGCTTTCTTT. The encoded protein is CASSHWGGFTEAFF.